The 12 T cell receptor beta chains given below trace back to one sample, sequenced in a study of shared clonotypes between healthy human individuals. Sequencing used immunoSEQ multiplex PCR; TCRdb keeps in-frame clones, though not all of them. The sample contains some 2 million clones, just under 95% of which appear only once. CD8 cells classed as naive were CD45RO-negative and positively selected for CCR7, excluding terminally differentiated effector memory CD45RA+ cells. Sequences were obtained from naive CD8+ T cells sorted from blood. The receptors come from a man younger than 35 in good health.

This chain uses TRBV28 with TRBJ1-1; D is unresolved. The CDR3 is 12 residues long. Germline values: CDR1 MDHEN, CDR2 SYDVKM. V dropped 5 bases and J dropped 5 bases, with 9 bases sitting between them. The chain's CDR3 is CASSPIRTEAFF. The CDR3 DNA follows: TGTGCCAGCAGTCCCATAAGAACTGAAGCTTTCTTT.

Comments on this clone: The sample holds other DNA sequences that translate to the same CDR3. V usage is TRBV7-9 and J usage is TRBJ2-7, with D perhaps being TRBD1 or TRBD2 (5 bases each). CDR3 length: 14 residues. Between the trimmed V and J ends, which lost 4 bases and 0 bases, there was a span of 10 bases. Looked up from germline, CDR1 is SEHNR and CDR2 is FQNEAQ (reference sequence). The CDR3 here is CASSSSGTSYEQYF. In nucleotides, the CDR3 is TGTGCCAGCAGCTCATCCGGGACCTCCTACGAGCAGTACTTC.

The chain has TRBV9 and TRBJ1-1; no clear D gene. The CDR3 has 13 residues. Germline values: CDR1 SGDLS, CDR2 YYNGEE. The V and J ends lost 4 bases and 0 bases respectively, with 7 bases between them. CDR3 nucleotides: TGTGCCAGCAGCTCAGCTATGAACACTGAAGCTTTCTTT. Translation gives CASSSAMNTEAFF.

The chain joins TRBV28 to TRBJ1-2; a weak D match, TRBD1 (6 bases). In germline, CDR1 is MDHEN, CDR2 SYDVKM. V lost 2 bases and J 4 bases, leaving 8 bases between the germline ends. The CDR3 has 13 amino acids. The CDR3 loop reads CASSLGTLYGYTF. CDR3 DNA sequence: TGTGCCAGCAGTTTAGGGACACTCTATGGCTACACCTTC.

About this clone: This specimen includes other DNA sequences encoding the same CDR3. This chain connects TRBV5-1 to TRBJ1-1; 12 nucleotides line up with TRBD1. The junction had 1 base not matched to a gene; V was cut back by 0 bases and J by 4 bases. The CDR3 is made up of 15 amino acids. The germline V gene has CDR1 SGHRS and CDR2 YFSETQ. CDR3 coding DNA: TGCGCCAGCAGCTTGGCGGGACAGGGGGCCACTGAAGCTTTCTTT. It yields the protein CASSLAGQGATEAFF.

In the case of this clone: This CDR3 is also generated by other DNA sequences in the sample. This sequence joins TRBV4-1 and TRBJ2-3, with D possibly TRBD2 on 6 matching bases. Germline values: CDR1 MGHRA, CDR2 YSYEKL. The CDR3 has 14 amino acids. V gave up 4 bases and J gave up 3 bases, with 11 bases separating them. The CDR3 sequence: CASSPGTYTDTQYF. CDR3 DNA sequence: TGCGCCAGCAGCCCCGGGACTTATACAGATACGCAGTATTTT.

This chain uses TRBV5-6 with TRBJ1-2; 8 bases are shared with TRBD1. The germline gives CDR1 SGHDT, CDR2 YYEEEE. The CDR3 contains 13 residues. With V trimmed by 4 bases and J by 9 bases, 8 bases remained unmatched. In DNA, the CDR3 is TGTGCCAGCAGCCGTGACAGGGGAGAAAGCTACACCTTC. Translated: CASSRDRGESYTF.

The genes are TRBV7-9 and TRBJ2-1; 8 nucleotides line up with TRBD1. Germline CDR1 SEHNR, CDR2 FQNEAQ (reference sequence). Trimming cost V 5 bases and J 6 bases; bases outside gene matches: 6. This CDR3 has 14 amino acids. The CDR3 sequence is CASSLGQGLNEQFF. The CDR3 coding sequence is TGTGCCAGCAGCCTAGGACAGGGCCTCAATGAGCAGTTCTTC.

The chain has TRBV12-2 and TRBJ1-1; the table's D call of TRBD1 was not tested on the DNA. TRBV12-2 is a listed pseudogene. The CDR3 length is 14 residues. In DNA form, the CDR3 reads TGTGCAAGTCGCTTTCACAGGGGGAACACTGAAGCTTTCTTT. Residues: CASRFHRGNTEAFF.

About this clone: Distinct nucleotide sequences in the sample also encode this CDR3. J is TRBJ2-3 and V is TRBV27; D perhaps matches TRBD1 (6 bases). CDR3 length: 14 amino acids. V was trimmed by 4 bases and J by 0 bases, leaving 8 bases between them. Germline lookup yields CDR1 MNHEY and CDR2 SMNVEV (reference sequence). Here the CDR3 DNA reads TGTGCCAGCAGTTCCCAGGGGAGCACAGATACGCAGTATTTT. This translates into CASSSQGSTDTQYF.

The J gene is TRBJ2-7, the V gene TRBV7-9; TRBD2 agrees at 8 bases. The V gene end was trimmed by 0 bases and the J gene end by 4 bases; junction bases not matched to a gene: 5. This CDR3 contains 15 residues. CDR1 and CDR2 (germline): SEHNR, FQNEAQ (reference sequence). This chain's CDR3 is CASSLATSAPYEQYF. The CDR3 DNA reads as TGTGCCAGCAGCTTAGCGACTAGCGCCCCATACGAGCAGTACTTC.

The V call is TRBV6-1, the J call TRBJ2-7; unclear D gene. Trimming stripped 1 base from V and 2 bases from J, with 6 bases between. CDR1 and CDR2 (germline): MNHNS, SASEGT. This CDR3 region has 13 residues. The CDR3 spells CASSEGSPYEQYF. CDR3 coding DNA: TGTGCCAGCAGTGAAGGATCCCCCTACGAGCAGTACTTC.